These 8 T cell receptor beta chains were sequenced from one sample in a study of OX40 agonist ivuxolimab in advanced cancers. Using immunoSEQ multiplex PCR, the repertoire was profiled, and TCRdb retains in-frame clones only, with some absent. Among around 50,000 clones listed, 94% were seen once. Material: CD4+ or CD8+ T cells sorted from blood, obtained in a trial of the OX40 agonist ivuxolimab. The receptor set was obtained from an adult with an advanced solid tumor such as melanoma, head and neck, liver or kidney cancer.

CDR3 sequence reads: CASGDSLVSFFSYNEQFF. CDR3 bases: TGTGCCAGCGGGGACAGTCTAGTTTCATTTTTCTCCTACAATGAGCAGTTCTTC. The V and J genes are TRBV27 and TRBJ2-1, with 7 bases lining up with TRBD1. Germline assignment: CDR1 MNHEY and CDR2 SMNVEV (reference sequence). The CDR3 has 18 amino acids. The V segment lost 8 bases and the J segment 0 bases; nucleotides outside the gene matches: 16.

The gene calls are TRBV2 and TRBJ2-7; 9 positions match TRBD1. The germline gives CDR1 SNHLY, CDR2 FYNNEI. The CDR3 is made up of 15 amino acids. V was clipped by 4 bases and J by 3 bases; unmatched bases: 7. The CDR3 nucleotides are TGTGCCAGCAGTGCTCTGGGACAGGGAATCTACGAGCAGTACTTC. Translated: CASSALGQGIYEQYF.

The chain has TRBV4-1 and TRBJ2-3, with D possibly being TRBD1 or TRBD2 (6 bases each). The CDR3 totals 14 residues. V was shortened by 1 base and J by 4 bases, with 9 bases between the two germline ends. In germline, CDR1 is MGHRA, CDR2 YSYEKL. The CDR3 nucleotides read TGCGCCAGCAGCCAAGCAGGGGACTCAGATACGCAGTATTTT. Amino acids: CASSQAGDSDTQYF.

The chain has TRBV6-1 and TRBJ2-3; the D gene is possibly TRBD2 (6 bases). V was pared by 5 bases and J by 4 bases, with 7 bases between. This CDR3 contains 12 residues. Germline V gene data show CDR1 as MNHNS and CDR2 as SASEGT. CDR3 loop: CASSSGADTQYF. CDR3 bases: TGTGCCAGCAGTTCGGGGGCAGATACGCAGTATTTT.

V gene TRBV27 combines with J gene TRBJ1-6, with D possibly being TRBD1 (6 bases). The CDR3 totals 15 residues. The V end was cut by 9 bases, the J end by 5 bases, with 17 bases between. The germline V gene encodes CDR1 MNHEY and CDR2 SMNVEV (reference sequence). The CDR3 nucleotides are TGTGCCAGTCACAAGGCAGGGGACAATAATTCACCCCTCCACTTT. It yields the protein CASHKAGDNNSPLHF.

V usage is TRBV12-2 and J usage is TRBJ2-7. TRBV12-2 has pseudogene status. The CDR3 covers 12 residues. This CDR3 is CASRPVASRQYF. CDR3 DNA sequence: TGTGCAAGTCGCCCAGTGGCAAGCCGGCAGTACTTC.

The chain combines TRBV5-1 with TRBJ2-2; D gene unclear. CDR1 SGHRS and CDR2 YFSETQ come from the germline V gene. With 7 bases removed from V and 4 bases from J, the gap between germline ends came to 8 bases. CDR3 length: 12 residues. The CDR3, as DNA: TGCGCCAGCTCGGGCACCACCGGGGAGCTGTTTTTT. Translated, it gives CASSGTTGELFF.

The gene calls are TRBV11-2 and TRBJ1-4; 7 nucleotides align to TRBD1. With V trimmed by 5 bases and J by 6 bases, 9 bases remained unmatched. CDR1 and CDR2 from the germline V gene are SGHAT and FQNNGV. This CDR3 is 15 amino acids long. The DNA of the CDR3 is TGTGCCAGCAGCCCACAGACAGGGTATGATGAAAAACTGTTTTTT. Encoded protein: CASSPQTGYDEKLFF.